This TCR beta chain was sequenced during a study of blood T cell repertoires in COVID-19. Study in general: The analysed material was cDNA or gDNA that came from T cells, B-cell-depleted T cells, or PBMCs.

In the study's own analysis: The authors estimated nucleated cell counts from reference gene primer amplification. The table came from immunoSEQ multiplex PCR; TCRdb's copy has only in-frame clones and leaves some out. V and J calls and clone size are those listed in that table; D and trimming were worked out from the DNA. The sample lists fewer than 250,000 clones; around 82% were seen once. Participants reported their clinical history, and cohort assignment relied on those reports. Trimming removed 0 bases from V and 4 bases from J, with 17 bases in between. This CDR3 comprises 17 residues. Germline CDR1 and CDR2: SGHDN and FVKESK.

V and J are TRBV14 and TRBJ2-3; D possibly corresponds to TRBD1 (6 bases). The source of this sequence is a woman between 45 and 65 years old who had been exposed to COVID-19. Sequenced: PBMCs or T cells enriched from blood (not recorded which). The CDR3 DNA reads TGTGCCAGCAGCCAAGATCTTCAATGGGGGCTCGCAGATACGCAGTATTTT. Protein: CASSQDLQWGLADTQYF.